This TCR beta chain was observed in a study of blood T cell repertoires in COVID-19. In the study overall: The United States, Italy and Spain provided the acute and convalescent COVID-19 samples.

In the authors' methods: How many nucleated cells were present was estimated from reference gene primer amplification. TCRdb's table, derived via immunoSEQ multiplex PCR, lists solely in-frame clones and lacks some. V and J calls and clone size are given by that table; D and trimming were obtained from the DNA. The sample carries about 48,000 clones, over 75% recorded once. The TCR comes from a man in his 70s with acute or convalescent COVID-19. Sequenced sample: peripheral blood.

The CDR3 loop is CASSQNGQKARGYTF. The CDR3 DNA reads TGTGCCAGCAGCCAAAACGGACAAAAGGCCCGGGGCTACACCTTC. The rearrangement links TRBV4-2 to TRBJ1-2; tentative D call: TRBD1 (5 bases). The CDR3 is 15 residues long. Germline lookup yields CDR1 LGHNA and CDR2 YNFKEQ. Trimming stripped 2 bases from V and 8 bases from J, with 18 bases between.